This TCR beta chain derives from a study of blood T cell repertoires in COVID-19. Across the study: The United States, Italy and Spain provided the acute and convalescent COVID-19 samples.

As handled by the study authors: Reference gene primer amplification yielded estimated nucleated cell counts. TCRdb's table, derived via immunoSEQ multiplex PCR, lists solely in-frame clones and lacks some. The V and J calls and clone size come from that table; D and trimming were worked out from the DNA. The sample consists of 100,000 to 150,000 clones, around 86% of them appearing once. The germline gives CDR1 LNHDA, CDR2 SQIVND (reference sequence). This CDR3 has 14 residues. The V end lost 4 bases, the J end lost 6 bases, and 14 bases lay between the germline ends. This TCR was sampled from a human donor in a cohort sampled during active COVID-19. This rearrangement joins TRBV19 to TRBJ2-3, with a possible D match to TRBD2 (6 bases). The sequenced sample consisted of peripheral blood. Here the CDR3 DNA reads TGTGCCAGTAGTACGTATACCCGGGAGGATACGCAGTATTTT. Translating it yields CASSTYTREDTQYF.